The 20 T cell receptor beta chains below all came from one sample that was sequenced in a study of shared clonotypes between healthy human individuals. Data came from immunoSEQ multiplex PCR; TCRdb stores just in-frame clones and leaves some out. The sample has over a million clones, about 75% seen once. The sample taken for sequencing was memory CD4+ T cells sorted from blood. The subset: CD45RA-negative fraction. These receptors were collected from a man aged 18 to 30 in good health.

The genes are TRBV2 and TRBJ2-2; 7 bases line up with TRBD2. Trimming removed 7 bases from V and 4 bases from J; junction bases left unmatched: 3. Germline-derived CDR1 and CDR2 are SNHLY and FYNNEI. This CDR3 is built from 13 residues. CDR3 region: CASMWEGTGELFF. DNA of the CDR3: TGTGCCAGCATGTGGGAGGGCACCGGGGAGCTGTTTTTT.

This clone was recorded at least ten times. This chain joins TRBV2 and TRBJ2-3; 10 bases map to TRBD2. This CDR3 has 15 residues. The V gene's germline CDR1 is SNHLY and CDR2 FYNNEI. Trimming cost V 6 bases and J 1 base; bases outside gene matches: 4. The CDR3 reads CASRASGSRTDTQYF. In DNA, the CDR3 is TGTGCCAGCAGGGCTAGCGGGAGTCGCACAGATACGCAGTATTTT. Full variable domain (rest looked up from reference TRBV2 and TRBJ2-3): EPEVTQTPSHQVTQMGQEVILRCVPISNHLYFYWYRQILGQKVEFLVSFYNNEISEKSEIFDDQFSVERPDGSNFTLKIRSTKLEDSAMYFCASRASGSRTDTQYFGPGTRLTVL.

Details on this clone: Other DNA sequences in the same sample also yield this CDR3. The V gene is TRBV5-1, the J gene TRBJ2-3; D is undetermined. Germline V gene data show CDR1 as SGHRS and CDR2 as YFSETQ. The CDR3 contains 13 residues. Between the trimmed V and J ends, which lost 3 bases and 1 base, there was a span of 6 bases. CDR3 amino acids: CASSSPGTDTQYF. As DNA, the CDR3 is TGCGCCAGCAGCTCACCGGGCACAGATACGCAGTATTTT.

The chain carries TRBV27 and TRBJ1-5, with D perhaps matching TRBD1 (5 bases). The CDR3 extends over 15 amino acids. Looked up from germline, CDR1 is MNHEY and CDR2 is SMNVEV (reference sequence). V was cut by 5 bases and J by 1 base, with 12 bases left in between. The CDR3 DNA is TGTGCCAGCAGTCCCTGGACACAAAGCAATCAGCCCCAGCATTTT. It specifies CASSPWTQSNQPQHF.

The rearrangement joins TRBV21-1 to TRBJ1-2; TRBD1, the table's D call, lacks a check against the DNA. TRBV21-1 is classified as a pseudogene. This CDR3 region has 16 residues. CDR3 bases: TGTGCCAGCAGCAAAGCGCCCCAGGGCCCTAACTATGGCTACACCTTC. Amino acids: CASSKAPQGPNYGYTF.

The chain employs TRBV5-1 and TRBJ2-3; D might be TRBD2 (5 bases). The V gene's germline CDR1 is SGHRS and CDR2 YFSETQ. This CDR3 contains 15 residues. The V end was cut by 1 base, the J end by 3 bases, with 12 bases between. The CDR3 DNA is TGCGCCAGCAGCTTGCTAGGGAGCGGAACAGATACGCAGTATTTT. Protein: CASSLLGSGTDTQYF. Full variable domain (rest looked up from reference TRBV5-1 and TRBJ2-3): KAGVTQTPRYLIKTRGQQVTLSCSPISGHRSVSWYQQTPGQGLQFLFEYFSETQRNKGNFPGRFSGRQFSNSRSEMNVSTLELGDSALYLCASSLLGSGTDTQYFGPGTRLTVL.

This clone was seen more than once but under ten times. The chain has TRBV30 and TRBJ1-5; D uncertain. The CDR3 is 13 residues long. In germline, CDR1 is GTSNPN, CDR2 SVGIG (reference sequence). V was cut by 5 bases and J by 0 bases, with 8 bases left in between. The DNA of the CDR3 is TGTGCCTGGCGAATAGATAGCAATCAGCCCCAGCATTTT. Amino acid sequence: CAWRIDSNQPQHF. The full variable domain, completed using reference TRBV30 and TRBJ1-5, is SQTIHQWPATLVQPVGSPLSLECTVEGTSNPNLYWYRQAAGRGLQLLFYSVGIGQISSEVPQNLSASRPQDRQFILSSKKLLLSDSGFYLCAWRIDSNQPQHFGDGTRLSIL.

This clone showed up just a few times. The CDR3 spells CAWSGPADTGELFF. The CDR3 DNA follows: TGTGCCTGGAGTGGGCCTGCTGACACCGGGGAGCTGTTTTTT. V gene TRBV30 combines with J gene TRBJ2-2; D call uncertain. Germline V lookup: CDR1 GTSNPN, CDR2 SVGIG (reference sequence). V shed 1 base and J shed 3 bases, with 9 bases lying between them. The CDR3 is 14 amino acids.

The genes are TRBV7-2 and TRBJ2-3; D call uncertain. Germline lookup yields CDR1 SGHTA and CDR2 FQGNSA. Trimming removed 2 bases from V and 5 bases from J, with 11 bases in between. This CDR3 is built from 14 residues. In DNA, the CDR3 is TGTGCCAGCAGCTTACGGACGGTTAGAGATACGCAGTATTTT. It specifies CASSLRTVRDTQYF.

Only a few counts were recorded for this clone. The V and J genes are TRBV10-3 and TRBJ2-1; D might be TRBD1 (5 bases). The ends were cut back, 4 bases at V and 3 bases at J, with 16 bases in the middle. CDR1 and CDR2 from the germline V gene are ENHRY and SYGVKD. The CDR3 loop spans 16 amino acids. The CDR3, as DNA: TGTGCCATCAGTGGCAGGGCCCAAGTGGGCTACAATGAGCAGTTCTTC. Amino acids: CAISGRAQVGYNEQFF.

The chain uses TRBV10-3 and TRBJ2-7, with a possible D match to TRBD1 (5 bases). Germline CDR1 reads ENHRY; CDR2 reads SYGVKD. The CDR3 runs to 13 residues. Trimming removed 2 bases at V and 2 bases at J, with 7 bases between. Here the CDR3 reads CAISEGATYEQYF. In DNA, the CDR3 is TGTGCCATCAGTGAGGGGGCCACCTACGAGCAGTACTTC.

In DNA, the CDR3 is TGTGCCAGCACGGACAGGGGGTACAATGAGCAGTTCTTC. Its translation: CASTDRGYNEQFF. The rearrangement links TRBV18 to TRBJ2-1, with 10 bases identical to TRBD1. Germline V gene lookup returns CDR1 KGHSH and CDR2 LQKENI. The CDR3 is made up of 13 amino acids. V shed 8 bases, J shed 4 bases, and the junction held 2 bases outside the gene matches.

There are a few counts of this clone. Other nucleotide sequences in the sample specify the same CDR3. This sequence joins TRBV18 and TRBJ2-7, with D maybe TRBD1 (5 bases). The CDR3 spans 13 residues. V lost 2 bases and J lost 5, with 10 bases in between. From germline, CDR1 is KGHSH and CDR2 LQKENI. The CDR3 coding sequence is TGTGCCAGCTCACCAAGGATAGGGGACGAGCAGTACTTC. Translation: CASSPRIGDEQYF.

The chain has TRBV19 and TRBJ1-4; D not resolved. V lost 3 bases and J lost 7, with 6 bases in between. The length of the CDR3 is 12 residues. Germline lookup yields CDR1 LNHDA and CDR2 SQIVND (reference sequence). CDR3 in amino acids: CASSMRREKLFF. CDR3 sequence (DNA): TGTGCCAGTAGTATGAGGCGTGAAAAACTGTTTTTT.

The chain is built from TRBV5-4 and TRBJ2-5; D is ambiguous. The CDR3 consists of 14 residues. CDR1 and CDR2 from the germline V gene are SGHNT and YYREEE (reference sequence). V was clipped by 2 bases and J by 1 base, with 9 bases between them. CDR3 protein: CASSFTAFQETQYF. The CDR3 nucleotides read TGTGCCAGCAGCTTTACGGCATTCCAAGAGACCCAGTACTTC.

V and J are TRBV28 and TRBJ2-7, with 8 bases lining up with TRBD1. CDR3 length: 14 amino acids. Germline V gives CDR1 MDHEN, CDR2 SYDVKM. The J segment lost 2 bases and the V segment lost 10 bases, leaving 10 bases of the junction unmatched. The CDR3 is CATERTGLTYEQYF. The CDR3 DNA sequence: TGTGCCACCGAACGGACAGGGTTAACCTACGAGCAGTACTTC.

The V call is TRBV9, the J call TRBJ2-1; TRBD2 matches at 8 bases. V lost 4 bases to trimming and J lost 8 bases; unmatched junction nucleotides: 14. The germline CDR1 and CDR2 sequences are SGDLS and YYNGEE. The CDR3 loop spans 16 amino acids. CDR3 sequence: CASSLLAATGRDEQFF. In nucleotides, the CDR3 is TGTGCCAGCAGCCTCTTAGCGGCTACCGGGAGGGATGAGCAGTTCTTC.

This clone was counted a single time. The chain links TRBV18 to TRBJ2-5; D not resolved. The CDR3 consists of 17 residues. Trimming removed 1 base at V and 3 bases at J, with 18 bases between. CDR1 and CDR2 from the germline V gene are KGHSH and LQKENI. CDR3 protein: CASSPRIPKNTKETQYF. CDR3 in DNA: TGTGCCAGCTCACCACGGATCCCGAAGAACACGAAAGAGACCCAGTACTTC.

The V and J genes are TRBV5-6 and TRBJ2-1, with D possibly TRBD2 on 6 matching bases. CDR1 and CDR2 from the germline V gene are SGHDT and YYEEEE. The V end lost 4 bases, the J end lost 4 bases, and 15 bases lay between the germline ends. The CDR3 spans 15 residues. CDR3 residues: CASSPPSVDYNEQFF. The CDR3 DNA follows: TGTGCCAGCAGCCCTCCTAGCGTAGATTACAATGAGCAGTTCTTC.

This clone was observed a few times. The sample has other DNA sequences that encode this CDR3 too. The rearrangement uses TRBV18 and TRBJ1-5; no definite D call. Germline CDR1 reads KGHSH; CDR2 reads LQKENI. This CDR3 is built from 13 residues. The ends were cut back, 3 bases at V and 4 bases at J, with 7 bases in the middle. As DNA, the CDR3 is TGTGCCAGCTCACCTAGCCTTAATCAGCCCCAGCATTTT. Residues: CASSPSLNQPQHF.